The entry below describes one TCR beta chain. Time point given: pretreatment peripheral blood. Each patient's cancer was a locally advanced or metastatic urothelial carcinoma. Clones were sequenced by immunoSEQ multiplex PCR, and TCRdb holds only the in-frame ones, with some missing. The sample lists tens of thousands of clones; roughly 90% were seen once. The V and J ends lost 4 bases and 0 bases respectively, with 10 bases between them. The CDR3 has 14 residues. Germline CDR1 and CDR2: GTSNPN and SVGIG (reference sequence). This sample stems from a study of PD-L1 blockade in urothelial cancer. Study-level information: As for prior chemotherapy regimens, patients had received 0 to 3.

The J gene is TRBJ1-3, the V gene TRBV30, with D unclear. The source of this sequence is a man between 65 and 80 years old with urothelial cancer. Here the sequenced sample was PBMCs, taken around atezolizumab (anti-PD-L1) treatment. CDR3 protein: CAWKGDFSGNTIYF. In DNA, the CDR3 is TGTGCCTGGAAAGGAGATTTCTCTGGAAACACCATATATTTT. Complete variable domain (other parts from reference TRBV30 and TRBJ1-3): SQTIHQWPATLVQPVGSPLSLECTVEGTSNPNLYWYRQAAGRGLQLLFYSVGIGQISSEVPQNLSASRPQDRQFILSSKKLLLSDSGFYLCAWKGDFSGNTIYFGEGSWLTVV.